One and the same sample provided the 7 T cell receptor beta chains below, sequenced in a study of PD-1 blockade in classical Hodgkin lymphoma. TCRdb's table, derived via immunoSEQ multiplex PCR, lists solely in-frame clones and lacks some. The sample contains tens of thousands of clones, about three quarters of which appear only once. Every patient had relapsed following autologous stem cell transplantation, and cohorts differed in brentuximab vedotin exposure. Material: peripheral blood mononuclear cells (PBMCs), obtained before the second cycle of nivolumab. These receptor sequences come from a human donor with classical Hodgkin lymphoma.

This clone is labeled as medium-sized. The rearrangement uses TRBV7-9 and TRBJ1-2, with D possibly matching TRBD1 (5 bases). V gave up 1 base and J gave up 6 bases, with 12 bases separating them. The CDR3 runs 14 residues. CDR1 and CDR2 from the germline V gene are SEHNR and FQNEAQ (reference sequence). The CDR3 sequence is CASSLGGKGDGYTF. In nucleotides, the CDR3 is TGTGCCAGCAGCTTAGGGGGTAAAGGGGATGGCTACACCTTC.

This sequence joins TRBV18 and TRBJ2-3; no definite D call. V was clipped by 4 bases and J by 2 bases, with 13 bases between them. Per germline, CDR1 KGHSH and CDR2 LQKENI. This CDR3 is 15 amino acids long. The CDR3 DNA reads TGTGCCAGCTCACAGGTCCGTAGCTACACAGATACGCAGTATTTT. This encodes CASSQVRSYTDTQYF.

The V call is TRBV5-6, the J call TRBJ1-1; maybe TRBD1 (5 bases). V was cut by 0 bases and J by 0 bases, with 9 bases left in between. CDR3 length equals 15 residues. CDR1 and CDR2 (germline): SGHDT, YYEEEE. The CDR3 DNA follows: TGTGCCAGCAGCTTGGGGGGGAAGATGAACACTGAAGCTTTCTTT. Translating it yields CASSLGGKMNTEAFF.

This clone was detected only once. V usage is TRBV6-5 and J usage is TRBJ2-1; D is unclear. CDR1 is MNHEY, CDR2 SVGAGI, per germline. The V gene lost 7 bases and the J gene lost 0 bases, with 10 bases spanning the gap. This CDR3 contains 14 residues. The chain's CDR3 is CASTPDGSYNEQFF. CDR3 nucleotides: TGTGCCAGCACCCCGGACGGCTCCTACAATGAGCAGTTCTTC.

CDR3 loop: CASSPGQGNNEQFF. In DNA form, the CDR3 reads TGTGCCAGCAGTCCGGGACAGGGTAACAATGAGCAGTTCTTC. The chain combines TRBV7-9 with TRBJ2-1; 9 nucleotides match TRBD1. The CDR3 has 14 residues. Per germline, CDR1 SEHNR and CDR2 FQNEAQ (reference sequence). The V gene end was trimmed by 6 bases and the J gene end by 5 bases; junction bases not matched to a gene: 5.

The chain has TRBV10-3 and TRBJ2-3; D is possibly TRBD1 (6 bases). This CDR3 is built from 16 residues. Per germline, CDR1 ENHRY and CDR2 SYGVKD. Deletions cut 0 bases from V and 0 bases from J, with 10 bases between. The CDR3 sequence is CAISESGQLSTDTQYF. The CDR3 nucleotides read TGTGCCATCAGTGAGTCCGGACAGCTCAGCACAGATACGCAGTATTTT.

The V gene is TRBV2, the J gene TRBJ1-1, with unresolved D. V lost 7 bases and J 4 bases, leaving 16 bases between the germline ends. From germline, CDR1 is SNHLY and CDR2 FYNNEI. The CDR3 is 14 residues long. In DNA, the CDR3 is TGTGCCAGCAACATCAGGAGTATGGGCACTGAAGCTTTCTTT. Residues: CASNIRSMGTEAFF.